One sample yielded the 5 T cell receptor beta chains listed below, sequenced in a study of T cells in narcolepsy listed by TCRdb under 2018. Receptor amplification or capture employed the immunoSEQ multiplex PCR assay. TCRdb's version of the immuneACCESS table is confined to in-frame rearrangements and falls short of the full clone set. An unresolved V gene accounts for under half of the shortfall where checked; the remainder is of unknown origin. Within this sample are fewer than 40,000 clones, with roughly four fifths of them counted one time only. Jointly, the top ten make up under 0.8% of the sample. The sequenced material came from memory (CD45RA-) CD4+ T cells from blood. In light of the paper, this sample's cell subset or site label describes: memory T cells sorted ex vivo from peripheral blood. All receptors derive from a human donor in good health.

This clone was seen a few times. The CDR3 loop is CASSTGTGGARSPLHF. The DNA of the CDR3 is TGTGCCAGCAGTACCGGGACAGGGGGGGCGAGGTCACCCCTCCACTTT. The chain joins TRBV2 to TRBJ1-6; 11 bases map to TRBD1. Germline lookup yields CDR1 SNHLY and CDR2 FYNNEI. This CDR3 region has 16 residues. Trimming took 5 bases from V and 10 from J; bases not matched to a gene: 10.

The chain employs TRBV6-1 and TRBJ2-7; D could derive from TRBD1 or TRBD2 (6 bases each). Germline lookup yields CDR1 MNHNS and CDR2 SASEGT. V was clipped by 5 bases and J by 6 bases, with 17 bases between them. This CDR3 contains 14 residues. The CDR3 DNA reads as TGTGCCAGCAGTCTAAGGGGGACTGGAAGCGAGCAGTACTTC. Translated, it gives CASSLRGTGSEQYF.

The V and J genes are TRBV5-1 and TRBJ2-1; 7 bases match TRBD1. The CDR3 length is 15 residues. Trimming took 5 bases from V and 2 from J; bases not matched to a gene: 7. The germline CDR1 and CDR2 sequences are SGHRS and YFSETQ. As DNA, the CDR3 is TGCGCCAGCAGGCATACCACAGGGGCCTACAATGAGCAGTTCTTC. Residues: CASRHTTGAYNEQFF.

This clone showed up just a few times. The chain employs TRBV7-2 and TRBJ1-2; 10 bases match TRBD1. The CDR3 totals 14 residues. Per the germline V gene, CDR1 is SGHTA and CDR2 is FQGNSA. The V and J ends lost 5 bases and 4 bases, in that order; junction bases with no gene match: 4. The chain's CDR3 is CASSRTGGGYGYTF. The CDR3 coding sequence is TGTGCCAGCAGCCGGACAGGGGGGGGCTATGGCTACACCTTC. The variable domain in full, with the rest retrieved from reference TRBV7-2 and TRBJ1-2, is GAGVSQSPSNKVTEKGKDVELRCDPISGHTALYWYRQSLGQGLEFLIYFQGNSAPDKSGLPSDRFSAERTGGSVSTLTIQRTQQEDSAVYLCASSRTGGGYGYTFGSGTRLTVV.

This chain connects TRBV7-2 to TRBJ2-1; D is possibly TRBD2 (6 bases). Trimming cost V 10 bases and J 2 bases, with 9 bases left between them. Germline-derived CDR1 and CDR2 are SGHTA and FQGNSA. This CDR3 has 12 amino acids. Here the CDR3 reads CATGGPYNEQFF. CDR3 DNA: TGTGCCACCGGGGGACCCTACAATGAGCAGTTCTTC.